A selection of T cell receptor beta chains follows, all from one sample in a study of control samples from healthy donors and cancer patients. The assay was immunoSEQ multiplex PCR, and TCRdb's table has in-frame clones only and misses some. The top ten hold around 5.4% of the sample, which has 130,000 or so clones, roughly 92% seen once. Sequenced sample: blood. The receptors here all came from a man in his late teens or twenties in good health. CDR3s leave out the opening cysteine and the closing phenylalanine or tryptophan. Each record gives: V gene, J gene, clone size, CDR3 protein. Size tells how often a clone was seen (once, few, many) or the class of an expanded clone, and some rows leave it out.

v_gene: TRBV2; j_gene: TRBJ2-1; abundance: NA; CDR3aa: ASSEWFLAGGHNEQF
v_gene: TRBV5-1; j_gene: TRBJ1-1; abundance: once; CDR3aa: ASIWGSNTEAF
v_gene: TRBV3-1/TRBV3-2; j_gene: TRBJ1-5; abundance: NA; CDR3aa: ASSHGTATLGPQH
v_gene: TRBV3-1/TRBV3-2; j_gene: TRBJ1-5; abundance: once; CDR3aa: ASSQDPWPRAQPQH
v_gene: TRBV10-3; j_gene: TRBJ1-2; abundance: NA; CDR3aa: AISEREQVYGYT
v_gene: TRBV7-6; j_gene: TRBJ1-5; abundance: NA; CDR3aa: ASSLGPQGGGNQPQH
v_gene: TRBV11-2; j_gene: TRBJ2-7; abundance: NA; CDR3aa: ASSSRRDSSSYEQY
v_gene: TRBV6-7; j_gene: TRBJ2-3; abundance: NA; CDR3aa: ASSLYAGPDTQY
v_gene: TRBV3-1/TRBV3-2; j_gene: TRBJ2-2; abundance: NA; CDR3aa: ASSPSGSNTGELF
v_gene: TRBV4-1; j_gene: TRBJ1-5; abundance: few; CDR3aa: ASSQMGLNQPQH
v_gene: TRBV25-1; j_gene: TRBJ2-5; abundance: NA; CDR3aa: ASSDYQETQY
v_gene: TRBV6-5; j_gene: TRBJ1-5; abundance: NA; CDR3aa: ASSFGQVAQPQH
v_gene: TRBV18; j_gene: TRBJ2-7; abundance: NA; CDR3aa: ASSSYSTGGAVDEQY
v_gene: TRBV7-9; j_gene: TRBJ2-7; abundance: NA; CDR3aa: ASSSGGPYEQY
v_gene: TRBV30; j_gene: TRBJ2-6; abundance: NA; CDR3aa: AWGRGQRLTTGANVLT
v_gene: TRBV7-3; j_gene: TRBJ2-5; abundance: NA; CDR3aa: ASSLRWGDQETQY
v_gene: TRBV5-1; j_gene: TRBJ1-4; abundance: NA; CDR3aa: ASSLGEANEKLF
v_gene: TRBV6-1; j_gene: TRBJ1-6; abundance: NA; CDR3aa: ASSDRLSLKSSYNSPLH
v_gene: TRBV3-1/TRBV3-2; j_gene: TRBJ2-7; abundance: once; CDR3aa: ASSQDQARPWEQY
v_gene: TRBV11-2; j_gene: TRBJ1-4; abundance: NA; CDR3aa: ASSFSGTGNEKLF